This TCR beta chain was found in a study of spatial heterogeneity in lung cancer. Overall study results and limits: Tumor TCRs that were ubiquitous and expanded showed up in blood more at resection than follow-up.

The time point: sample taken at primary tumor resection. Sequencing of whole RNA from tumor, nontumor lung or frozen PBMC involved no sorting. This clonotype has a count of ten or more. Its antigen is undetermined. TCRdb reprocessed the 5' RACE reads with MiXCR, giving one entry per CDR3 protein. The data contain 90,000 to 95,000 distinct CDR3 sequences, 12% of them singletons. The CDR3 consists of 17 residues. CDR1 is KGHDR and CDR2 is SFDVKD in the germline V gene. V was clipped by 0 bases and J by 3 bases; unmatched bases: 6. This chain connects TRBV24-1 to TRBJ2-3; 9 bases match TRBD2. Sequenced here: PBMCs, sampled at surgery. This clonotype was obtained from a male donor with early-stage non-small cell lung cancer. The CDR3 coding sequence is TGTGCCACCAGTGATTTGCCCGGGACTAGCCGTACAGATACGCAGTATTTT. It is translated as CATSDLPGTSRTDTQYF.